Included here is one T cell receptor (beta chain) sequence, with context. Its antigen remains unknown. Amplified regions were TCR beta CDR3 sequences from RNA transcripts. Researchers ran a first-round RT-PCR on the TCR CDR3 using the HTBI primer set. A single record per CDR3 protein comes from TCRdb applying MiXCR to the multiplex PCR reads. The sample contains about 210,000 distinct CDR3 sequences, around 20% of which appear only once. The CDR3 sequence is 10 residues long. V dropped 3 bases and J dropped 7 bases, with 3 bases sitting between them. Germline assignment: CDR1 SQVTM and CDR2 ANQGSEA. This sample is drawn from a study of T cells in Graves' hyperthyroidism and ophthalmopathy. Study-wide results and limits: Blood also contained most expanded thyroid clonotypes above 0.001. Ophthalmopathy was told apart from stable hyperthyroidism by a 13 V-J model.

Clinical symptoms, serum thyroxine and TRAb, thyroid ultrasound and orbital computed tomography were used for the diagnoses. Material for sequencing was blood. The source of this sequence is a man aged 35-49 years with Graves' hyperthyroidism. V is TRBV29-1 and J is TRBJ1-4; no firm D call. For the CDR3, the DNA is TGCAGCGTTGAGGTTGAAAAACTGTTTTTT. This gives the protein CSVEVEKLFF.